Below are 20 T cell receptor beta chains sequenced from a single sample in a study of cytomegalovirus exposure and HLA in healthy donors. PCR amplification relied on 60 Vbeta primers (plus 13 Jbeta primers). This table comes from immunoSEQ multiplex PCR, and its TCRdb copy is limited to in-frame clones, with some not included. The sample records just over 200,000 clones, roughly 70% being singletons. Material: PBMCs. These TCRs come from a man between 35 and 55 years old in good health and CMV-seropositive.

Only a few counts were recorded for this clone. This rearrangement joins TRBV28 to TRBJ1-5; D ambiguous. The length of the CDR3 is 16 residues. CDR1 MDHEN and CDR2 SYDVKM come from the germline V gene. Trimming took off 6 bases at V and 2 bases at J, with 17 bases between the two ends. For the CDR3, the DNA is TGTGCCAGCAGACAAGACGGGTCGCCGGGCAATCAGCCCCAGCATTTT. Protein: CASRQDGSPGNQPQHF.

The CDR3 coding sequence is TGTGCCACCATCACCGGGACAGGGAAAGAGACCCAGTACTTC. Residues: CATITGTGKETQYF. The chain employs TRBV6-6 and TRBJ2-5, with 9 bases that match TRBD1. V was pared by 10 bases and J by 3 bases, with 9 bases of the junction left unmatched. CDR3 length: 14 amino acids. Germline assignment: CDR1 MNHNY and CDR2 SVGAGI (reference sequence).

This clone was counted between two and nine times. In DNA form, the CDR3 reads TGTGCCAGCAGTTACCCGCTAGGGGGATTTGAAAAACTGTTTTTT. Its translation: CASSYPLGGFEKLFF. V and J are TRBV6-6 and TRBJ1-4, with TRBD1 as a possible D gene (6 bases). Per the germline V gene, CDR1 is MNHNY and CDR2 is SVGAGI (reference sequence). This CDR3 is 15 amino acids long. The germline V and J ends were trimmed by 2 bases and 7 bases, with 14 bases remaining between them.

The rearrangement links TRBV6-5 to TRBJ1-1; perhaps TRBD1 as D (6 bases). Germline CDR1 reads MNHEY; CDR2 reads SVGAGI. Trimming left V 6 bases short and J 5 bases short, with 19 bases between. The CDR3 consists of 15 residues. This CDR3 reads CASSPPLQGVTEAFF. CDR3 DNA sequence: TGTGCCAGCAGCCCCCCCCTACAGGGAGTAACTGAAGCTTTCTTT.

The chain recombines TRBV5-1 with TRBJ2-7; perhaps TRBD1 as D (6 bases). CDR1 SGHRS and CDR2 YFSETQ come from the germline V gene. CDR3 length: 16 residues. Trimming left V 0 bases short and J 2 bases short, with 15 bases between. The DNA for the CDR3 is TGCGCCAGCAGCTTGGCCCTAGGACAGCCCGCCTACGAGCAGTACTTC. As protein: CASSLALGQPAYEQYF.

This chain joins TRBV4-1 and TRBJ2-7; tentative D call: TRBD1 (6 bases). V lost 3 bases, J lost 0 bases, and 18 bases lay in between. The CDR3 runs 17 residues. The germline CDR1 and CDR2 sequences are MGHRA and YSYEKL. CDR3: CASSQPTGTKSSYEQYF. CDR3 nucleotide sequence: TGCGCCAGCAGCCAGCCCACAGGGACCAAAAGCTCCTACGAGCAGTACTTC.

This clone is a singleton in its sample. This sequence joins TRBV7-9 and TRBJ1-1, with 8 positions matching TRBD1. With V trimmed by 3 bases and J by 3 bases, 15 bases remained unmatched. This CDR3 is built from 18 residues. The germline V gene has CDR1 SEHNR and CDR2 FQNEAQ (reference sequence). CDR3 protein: CASSLALGQGGGDTEAFF. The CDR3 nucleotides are TGTGCCAGCAGCTTGGCCTTAGGACAGGGAGGGGGGGACACTGAAGCTTTCTTT.

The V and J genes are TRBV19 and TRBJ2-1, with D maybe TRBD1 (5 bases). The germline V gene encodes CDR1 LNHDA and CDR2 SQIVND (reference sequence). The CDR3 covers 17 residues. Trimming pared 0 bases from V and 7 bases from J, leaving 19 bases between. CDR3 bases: TGTGCCAGTAGTATAGACCTCGAGGCAGGGAATACGAATGAGCAGTTCTTC. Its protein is CASSIDLEAGNTNEQFF.

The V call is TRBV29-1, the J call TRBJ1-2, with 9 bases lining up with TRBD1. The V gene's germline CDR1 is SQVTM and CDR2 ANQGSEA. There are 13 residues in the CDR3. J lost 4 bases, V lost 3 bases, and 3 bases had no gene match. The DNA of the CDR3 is TGCAGCGTTGAGGTGGGACAGGGCTATGGCTACACCTTC. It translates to CSVEVGQGYGYTF. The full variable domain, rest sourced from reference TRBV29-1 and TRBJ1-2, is SAVISQKPSRDICQRGTSLTIQCQVDSQVTMMFWYRQQPGQSLTLIATANQGSEATYESGFVIDKFPISRPNLTFSTLTVSNMSPEDSSIYLCSVEVGQGYGYTFGSGTRLTVV.

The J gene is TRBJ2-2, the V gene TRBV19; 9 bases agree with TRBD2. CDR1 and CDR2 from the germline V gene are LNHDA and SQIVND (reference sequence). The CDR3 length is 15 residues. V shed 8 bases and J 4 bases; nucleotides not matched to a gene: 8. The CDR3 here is CASCNGRGGTGELFF. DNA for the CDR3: TGTGCCAGTTGCAACGGGCGGGGGGGCACCGGGGAGCTGTTTTTT.

CDR3 in DNA: TGTGCCAGCAGTGAAGCGCAGTCAGGGGTAGGAAAACTGTTTTTT. Its protein is CASSEAQSGVGKLFF. The chain joins TRBV2 to TRBJ1-4; a possible D gene is TRBD1 (6 bases). The length of the CDR3 is 15 residues. The ends were cut back, 0 bases at V and 10 bases at J, with 15 bases in the middle. CDR1 is SNHLY, CDR2 FYNNEI, per germline.

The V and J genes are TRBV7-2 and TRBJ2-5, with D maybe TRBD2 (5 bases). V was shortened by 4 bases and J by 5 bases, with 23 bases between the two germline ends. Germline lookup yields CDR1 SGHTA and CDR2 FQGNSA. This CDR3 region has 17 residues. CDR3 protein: CASSSIPRPGTGETQYF. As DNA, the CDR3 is TGTGCCAGCAGCTCCATCCCCCGGCCGGGAACGGGGGAGACCCAGTACTTC.

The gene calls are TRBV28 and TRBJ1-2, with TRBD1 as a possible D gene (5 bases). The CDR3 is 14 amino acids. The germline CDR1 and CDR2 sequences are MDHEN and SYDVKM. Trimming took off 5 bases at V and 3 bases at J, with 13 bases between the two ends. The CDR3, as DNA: TGTGCCAGCAGTCCCGCAGACAGCCACTATGGCTACACCTTC. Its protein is CASSPADSHYGYTF.

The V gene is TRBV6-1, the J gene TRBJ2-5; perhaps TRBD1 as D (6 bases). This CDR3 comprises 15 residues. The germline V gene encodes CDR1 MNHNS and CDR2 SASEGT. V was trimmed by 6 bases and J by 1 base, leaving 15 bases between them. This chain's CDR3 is CASRINYRVQETQYF. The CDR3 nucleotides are TGTGCCAGCAGGATTAACTACAGGGTCCAAGAGACCCAGTACTTC.

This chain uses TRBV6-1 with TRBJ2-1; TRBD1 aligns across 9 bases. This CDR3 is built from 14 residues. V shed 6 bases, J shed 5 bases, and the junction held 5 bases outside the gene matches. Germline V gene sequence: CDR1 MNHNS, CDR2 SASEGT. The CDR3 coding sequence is TGTGCCAGCAGGGGGACAGGGCCCCACAATGAGCAGTTCTTC. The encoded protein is CASRGTGPHNEQFF.

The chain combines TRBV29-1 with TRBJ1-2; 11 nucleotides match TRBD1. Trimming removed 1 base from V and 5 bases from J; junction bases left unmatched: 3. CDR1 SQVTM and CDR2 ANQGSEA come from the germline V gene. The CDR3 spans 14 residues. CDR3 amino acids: CSVEGGTGGYGYTF. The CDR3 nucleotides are TGCAGCGTTGAAGGGGGGACAGGGGGTTATGGCTACACCTTC. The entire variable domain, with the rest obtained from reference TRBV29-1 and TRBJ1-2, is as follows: SAVISQKPSRDICQRGTSLTIQCQVDSQVTMMFWYRQQPGQSLTLIATANQGSEATYESGFVIDKFPISRPNLTFSTLTVSNMSPEDSSIYLCSVEGGTGGYGYTFGSGTRLTVV.

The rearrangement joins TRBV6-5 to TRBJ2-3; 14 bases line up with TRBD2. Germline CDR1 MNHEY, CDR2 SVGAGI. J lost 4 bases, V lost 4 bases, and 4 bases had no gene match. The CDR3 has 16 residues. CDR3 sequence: CASSLPTSGGADTQYF. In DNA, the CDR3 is TGTGCCAGCAGTTTACCGACTAGCGGGGGGGCAGATACGCAGTATTTT.

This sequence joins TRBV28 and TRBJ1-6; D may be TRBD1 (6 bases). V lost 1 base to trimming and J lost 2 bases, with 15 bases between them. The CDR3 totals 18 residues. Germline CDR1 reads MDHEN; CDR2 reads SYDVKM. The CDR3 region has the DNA TGTGCCAGCAGTTTATCCCTACAGGGCCGGCCCTATAATTCACCCCTCCACTTT. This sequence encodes CASSLSLQGRPYNSPLHF.

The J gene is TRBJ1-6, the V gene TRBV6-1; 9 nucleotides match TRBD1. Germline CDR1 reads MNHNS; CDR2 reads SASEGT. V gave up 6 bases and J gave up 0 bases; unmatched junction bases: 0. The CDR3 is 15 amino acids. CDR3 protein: CASRDRGSYNSPLHF. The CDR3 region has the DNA TGTGCCAGCAGGGACAGGGGCTCCTATAATTCACCCCTCCACTTT.

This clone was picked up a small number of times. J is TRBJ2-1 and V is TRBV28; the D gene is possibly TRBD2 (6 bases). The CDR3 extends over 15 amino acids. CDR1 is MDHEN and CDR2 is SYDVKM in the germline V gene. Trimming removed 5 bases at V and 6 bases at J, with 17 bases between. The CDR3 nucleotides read TGTGCCAGCAGTGTTGTGGGCCCCGGGAGCAATGAGCAGTTCTTC. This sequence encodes CASSVVGPGSNEQFF.